These T cell receptor beta chains were read from a single sample in a study of CXCR3-negative and CXCR3-positive naive CD8 T cells. TCRdb reprocessed the 5' RACE reads; each CDR3 protein has one entry and no DNA is given. Its table lists roughly 86,000 distinct CDR3 sequences. Source material: naive CXCR3- CD8+ T cells from blood. Source of these receptors: a human donor in good health. Some clones in this sample may be carry-over from other donors' samples. The CDR3 runs from the conserved cysteine through the conserved F or W.

j_gene: TRBJ2-3; v_gene: TRBV14; len: 13; CDR3aa: CASNAGGADTQYF
j_gene: TRBJ2-7; v_gene: TRBV6-5; len: 15; CDR3aa: CASSLAWGPTYEQYF
j_gene: TRBJ2-2; v_gene: TRBV15; len: 16; CDR3aa: CATSRDPGQSTGELFF
j_gene: TRBJ2-5; v_gene: TRBV7-8; len: 18; CDR3aa: CASSFVPGLAGSQETQYF
j_gene: TRBJ2-7; v_gene: TRBV2; len: 12; CDR3aa: CASSGENYEQYF
j_gene: TRBJ2-7; v_gene: TRBV29-1; len: 14; CDR3aa: CSVAGTGSSYEQYF
j_gene: TRBJ2-3; v_gene: TRBV30; len: 14; CDR3aa: CAWSTGVSADTHYF
j_gene: TRBJ1-6; v_gene: TRBV4-3; len: 15; CDR3aa: CASSQDRGYNSPLHF
j_gene: TRBJ2-1; v_gene: TRBV29-1; len: 12; CDR3aa: CSTRTSGNEQFF
j_gene: TRBJ2-2; v_gene: TRBV7-9; len: 16; CDR3aa: CASSLLASENTGELFF
j_gene: TRBJ2-1; v_gene: TRBV7-6; len: 16; CDR3aa: CASSRVPGGVDDEQFF
j_gene: TRBJ2-1; v_gene: TRBV6-5; len: 12; CDR3aa: CASSQEDNEQFF
j_gene: TRBJ2-7; v_gene: TRBV12-3/TRBV12-4; len: 12; CDR3aa: CASSFWGDEQYF
j_gene: TRBJ2-3; v_gene: TRBV5-1; len: 15; CDR3aa: CASSLGATAADTQYF
j_gene: TRBJ2-7; v_gene: TRBV7-9; len: 15; CDR3aa: CATSTRGGQSYEQYF
j_gene: TRBJ1-1; v_gene: TRBV11-3; len: 15; CDR3aa: CASSPRTGGNTEAFF
j_gene: TRBJ1-1; v_gene: TRBV29-1; len: 15; CDR3aa: CSVEAGRGMNTEAFF
j_gene: TRBJ2-7; v_gene: TRBV5-1; len: 14; CDR3aa: CASSTTGAPYEQYF
j_gene: TRBJ1-1; v_gene: TRBV11-3; len: 14; CDR3aa: CASSRTGRDTEAFF
j_gene: TRBJ2-3; v_gene: TRBV28; len: 14; CDR3aa: CASSRTTSTDTQYF
j_gene: TRBJ1-2; v_gene: TRBV14; len: 16; CDR3aa: CASSHPSDSPFYGYTF
j_gene: TRBJ2-7; v_gene: TRBV20-1; len: 15; CDR3aa: CSAGLASGVIYEQYF
j_gene: TRBJ2-6; v_gene: TRBV4-1; len: 19; CDR3aa: CASSQDRRDGDSRTNVLTF
j_gene: TRBJ2-5; v_gene: TRBV29-1; len: 13; CDR3aa: CSVERWGLETQYF
j_gene: TRBJ2-1; v_gene: TRBV6-1; len: 14; CDR3aa: CASSVWSTGNEQFF
j_gene: TRBJ2-3; v_gene: TRBV2; len: 17; CDR3aa: CASSETRTSGPTDTQYF
j_gene: TRBJ2-3; v_gene: TRBV7-9; len: 12; CDR3aa: CASRASTDTQYF
j_gene: TRBJ2-7; v_gene: TRBV27; len: 15; CDR3aa: CASSPWTESSYEQYF
j_gene: TRBJ1-1; v_gene: TRBV11-2; len: 15; CDR3aa: CASSLTGTYNTEAFF
j_gene: TRBJ1-1; v_gene: TRBV11-3; len: 14; CDR3aa: CARSFHQGNTEAFF
j_gene: TRBJ2-1; v_gene: TRBV20-1; len: 16; CDR3aa: CSASDRDSVSYNEQFF
j_gene: TRBJ2-2; v_gene: TRBV6-6; len: 12; CDR3aa: CASSYGTGELFF
j_gene: TRBJ2-2; v_gene: TRBV7-6; len: 15; CDR3aa: CASSPGAGGTGELFF
j_gene: TRBJ1-1; v_gene: TRBV4-1; len: 18; CDR3aa: CASSPRGGQGFVNTEAFF
j_gene: TRBJ1-1; v_gene: TRBV4-1; len: 14; CDR3aa: CASSQIQSRTEAFF
j_gene: TRBJ1-1; v_gene: TRBV2; len: 14; CDR3aa: CASRGGQGLTEAFF
j_gene: TRBJ2-1; v_gene: TRBV19; len: 13; CDR3aa: CASSIGPYNEQFF
j_gene: TRBJ2-7; v_gene: TRBV19; len: 16; CDR3aa: CASSATTGGVLYEQYF
j_gene: TRBJ2-2; v_gene: TRBV29-1; len: 14; CDR3aa: CSVLQDAVVGELFF
j_gene: TRBJ2-3; v_gene: TRBV3-1; len: 15; CDR3aa: CASRPGTSEADTQYF
j_gene: TRBJ2-1; v_gene: TRBV29-1; len: 19; CDR3aa: CSVEELLGATGSSYNEQFF
j_gene: TRBJ2-2; v_gene: TRBV6-5; len: 11; CDR3aa: CASREAGELFF
j_gene: TRBJ2-3; v_gene: TRBV7-2; len: 15; CDR3aa: CASSKGGMGWEGPYF
j_gene: TRBJ2-5; v_gene: TRBV12-3/TRBV12-4; len: 13; CDR3aa: CASSGTGYETQYF
j_gene: TRBJ2-2; v_gene: TRBV6-4; len: 16; CDR3aa: CASSDSPATGAGELFF
j_gene: TRBJ1-2; v_gene: TRBV29-1; len: 11; CDR3aa: CSVPGAYGYTF